These 13 T cell receptor beta chains share one sample of origin, sequenced in a study of blood T cell repertoires in COVID-19. TCRdb's copy holds only in-frame clones and misses some; the assay was immunoSEQ multiplex PCR. The sample contains over 110,000 clones, about three quarters of which appear only once. The sequenced sample was peripheral blood. All receptors derive from an older man with acute or convalescent COVID-19.

This clone was observed many times. This sequence joins TRBV27 and TRBJ1-6; no clear D. The CDR3 runs to 14 residues. Trimming took off 5 bases at V and 9 bases at J, with 14 bases between the two ends. Germline V gene data show CDR1 as MNHEY and CDR2 as SMNVEV (reference sequence). The CDR3 DNA follows: TGTGCCAGCAGTCTCGGGTCACGCAGTTCACCCCTCCACTTT. Translated: CASSLGSRSSPLHF.

V and J are TRBV9 and TRBJ2-5; perhaps TRBD2 as D (6 bases). This CDR3 region has 15 residues. Per germline, CDR1 SGDLS and CDR2 YYNGEE. Trimming removed 2 bases at V and 5 bases at J, with 16 bases between. The CDR3 spells CASSVGEGTWETQYF. Written as DNA, the CDR3 is TGTGCCAGCAGCGTCGGAGAAGGGACTTGGGAGACCCAGTACTTC.

CDR3 in amino acids: CASSYSTGRSSYEQYF. CDR3 in DNA: TGTGCCAGCAGTTACTCGACAGGCCGAAGCTCCTACGAGCAGTACTTC. The chain employs TRBV6-2 or TRBV6-3 and TRBJ2-7; D is possibly TRBD1 (6 bases). CDR1 is MNHEY, CDR2 SVGEGT, per germline. CDR3 length: 16 amino acids. V shed 0 bases and J shed 0 bases, with 12 bases lying between them.

The chain combines TRBV28 with TRBJ2-7; 7 bases line up with TRBD1. Germline CDR1 MDHEN, CDR2 SYDVKM. The CDR3 contains 14 residues. V gave up 6 bases and J gave up 2 bases; unmatched junction bases: 7. The CDR3 DNA reads as TGTGCCAGCAGGACAGGGATCGCTACCTACGAGCAGTACTTC. This sequence encodes CASRTGIATYEQYF.

The genes are TRBV30 and TRBJ2-7; 8 bases agree with TRBD1. V gave up 4 bases and J gave up 5 bases; unmatched junction bases: 4. The CDR3 length is 12 residues. Looked up from germline, CDR1 is GTSNPN and CDR2 is SVGIG (reference sequence). CDR3 amino acids: CAWTGTGDEQYF. DNA of the CDR3: TGTGCCTGGACCGGGACAGGCGACGAGCAGTACTTC.

This clone was counted once. The chain joins TRBV6-5 to TRBJ1-1; the D gene is possibly TRBD1 (5 bases). Germline lookup yields CDR1 MNHEY and CDR2 SVGAGI. V was shortened by 6 bases and J by 0 bases, with 11 bases between the two germline ends. The CDR3 runs to 14 residues. DNA of the CDR3: TGTGCCAGCAGCTACAGGAGCATGAACACTGAAGCTTTCTTT. This gives the protein CASSYRSMNTEAFF.

The genes are TRBV7-2 and TRBJ2-3, with TRBD1 matching over 7 bases. After removal of 4 bases from V and 7 bases from J, the junction contained 5 bases not matched to a gene. The CDR3 is 13 residues long. The germline CDR1 and CDR2 sequences are SGHTA and FQGNSA. The CDR3 sequence: CASSSTQGYTQYF. CDR3 DNA sequence: TGTGCCAGCAGCTCGACACAGGGGTATACGCAGTATTTT.

The genes are TRBV5-1 and TRBJ2-3, with D tentatively TRBD2 (5 bases). The CDR3 is 16 amino acids. The V gene lost 2 bases and the J gene lost 0 bases, with 13 bases spanning the gap. CDR1 is SGHRS, CDR2 YFSETQ, per germline. CDR3 bases: TGCGCCAGCAGCTTCAGGACTGGTGCTAGCACAGATACGCAGTATTTT. Its protein is CASSFRTGASTDTQYF. The whole variable domain, remainder taken from reference TRBV5-1 and TRBJ2-3, is KAGVTQTPRYLIKTRGQQVTLSCSPISGHRSVSWYQQTPGQGLQFLFEYFSETQRNKGNFPGRFSGRQFSNSRSEMNVSTLELGDSALYLCASSFRTGASTDTQYFGPGTRLTVL.

The V call is TRBV11-2, the J call TRBJ1-1; unclear D gene. Germline assignment: CDR1 SGHAT and CDR2 FQNNGV. CDR3 length equals 15 residues. Trimming stripped 4 bases from V and 1 base from J, with 13 bases between. CDR3 DNA: TGTGCCAGCAGCTCATCGGAGACTGCGAACACTGAAGCTTTCTTT. Translating gives CASSSSETANTEAFF. Variable domain in full (rest from reference TRBV11-2 and TRBJ1-1): EAGVAQSPRYKIIEKRQSVAFWCNPISGHATLYWYQQILGQGPKLLIQFQNNGVVDDSQLPKDRFSAERLKGVDSTLKIQPAKLEDSAVYLCASSSSETANTEAFFGQGTRLTVV.

This chain connects TRBV5-4 to TRBJ1-6; D remains ambiguous. The CDR3 length is 16 residues. The ends were cut back, 0 bases at V and 0 bases at J, with 7 bases in the middle. Germline V gives CDR1 SGHNT, CDR2 YYREEE (reference sequence). The CDR3 nucleotides are TGTGCCAGCAGCTTGGGGTTTAGCTCCTATAATTCACCCCTCCACTTT. It yields the protein CASSLGFSSYNSPLHF.

This clone was detected once. The V and J genes are TRBV4-1 and TRBJ1-6; D is unclear. The V and J ends lost 4 bases and 0 bases respectively, with 10 bases between them. Germline CDR1 reads MGHRA; CDR2 reads YSYEKL. This CDR3 has 16 amino acids. The CDR3, as DNA: TGCGCCAGCAGCCCTTCTATTCGCTCCTATAATTCACCCCTCCACTTT. Encoded protein: CASSPSIRSYNSPLHF.

The V and J genes are TRBV28 and TRBJ2-7; TRBD1 matches 9 bases. Germline V lookup: CDR1 MDHEN, CDR2 SYDVKM. This CDR3 is 16 amino acids long. The ends lost 5 bases at V and 7 bases at J; junction bases unmatched: 15. The CDR3 is CASSRGPGTGIREQYF. In DNA form, the CDR3 reads TGTGCCAGCAGTAGGGGCCCCGGGACAGGGATAAGGGAGCAGTACTTC.

V and J are TRBV4-3 and TRBJ1-2, with D possibly being TRBD1 (5 bases). Germline assignment: CDR1 LGHNA and CDR2 YSLEER. This CDR3 comprises 14 residues. Trimming cost V 3 bases and J 3 bases, with 11 bases left between them. CDR3 residues: CASSQSGGYYGYTF. As DNA, the CDR3 is TGCGCCAGCAGCCAGTCGGGGGGGTACTATGGCTACACCTTC.